This passage covers 31 T cell receptor beta chains from one sample sequenced in a study of beta chain features in type 1 diabetes. The antigens these receptors bind are not known. Notes on the study in general: A moderate, significant TCRB CDR3 shortening appeared in type 1 diabetes across four CD4+ subsets.

Isolated RNA was reverse transcribed in full, so expressed TCRB transcripts were sequenced. Clones were sequenced by immunoSEQ multiplex PCR, and TCRdb holds only the in-frame ones, with some missing. The data contain roughly 160,000 clones, over 6% of them seen just once; the ten biggest clones take up 0.5%. Sequences were obtained from central memory CD4+ T cells from blood. The receptors were gathered from a man between 18 and 35 years old with type 1 diabetes.

This clone was seen ten or more times. The J gene is TRBJ2-1, the V gene TRBV18; TRBD1 is a possible D gene (6 bases). The germline CDR1 and CDR2 sequences are KGHSH and LQKENI. V was shortened by 5 bases and J by 6 bases, with 14 bases between the two germline ends. This CDR3 has 14 residues. The CDR3 region has the DNA TGTGCCAGCTCAAGCTGGACAGTGGGCAATGAGCAGTTCTTC. It codes for CASSSWTVGNEQFF.

The chain has TRBV5-1 and TRBJ2-3; maybe TRBD1 (5 bases). Germline CDR1 reads SGHRS; CDR2 reads YFSETQ. V was shortened by 1 base and J by 0 bases, with 15 bases between the two germline ends. The CDR3 is 17 residues long. The CDR3 DNA reads TGCGCCAGCAGCTTGCGTCCAGGGTCGACTAGCACAGATACGCAGTATTTT. Its protein is CASSLRPGSTSTDTQYF.

This chain joins TRBV27 and TRBJ2-1, with 12 bases lining up with TRBD2. This CDR3 spans 16 amino acids. V lost 4 bases and J lost 9; bases outside the gene matches: 10. The germline gives CDR1 MNHEY, CDR2 SMNVEV (reference sequence). CDR3 amino acids: CASSSTSGRHRGEQFF. CDR3 DNA sequence: TGTGCCAGCAGTTCAACTAGCGGGAGGCACCGGGGTGAGCAGTTCTTC.

The chain recombines TRBV18 with TRBJ2-1, with TRBD2 matching 10 bases. The V gene's germline CDR1 is KGHSH and CDR2 LQKENI. This CDR3 has 16 amino acids. V lost 0 bases to trimming and J lost 9 bases; unmatched junction nucleotides: 8. The CDR3 coding sequence is TGTGCCAGCTCACCACCGTCCCTAGCGGGAGAGGGTGAGCAGTTCTTC. It is translated as CASSPPSLAGEGEQFF.

This chain links TRBV5-4 with TRBJ2-2; TRBD2 might be the D (5 bases). The CDR3 runs to 15 residues. Germline CDR1 reads SGHNT; CDR2 reads YYREEE (reference sequence). Trimming removed 1 base from V and 4 bases from J, with 11 bases in between. CDR3 protein: CASSLWASLTGELFF. In DNA, the CDR3 is TGTGCCAGCAGCTTGTGGGCTAGCCTCACCGGGGAGCTGTTTTTT.

The rearrangement links TRBV5-1 to TRBJ2-7; 7 bases line up with TRBD1. With 0 bases clipped from V and 4 bases from J, the junction kept 4 bases outside the gene matches. This CDR3 is built from 14 residues. Germline CDR1 and CDR2: SGHRS and YFSETQ. The CDR3 bases are TGCGCCAGCAGCTTGGTCCCGGGACAGTACGAGCAGTACTTC. Its protein is CASSLVPGQYEQYF.

Details on this clone: This probably arose from a read error, given a far larger clone one base away. Other DNA sequences in the sample encode the same CDR3. The chain couples TRBV4-3 to TRBJ2-5, with 7 bases that match TRBD1. The CDR3 consists of 14 residues. Germline V gene sequence: CDR1 LGHNA, CDR2 YSLEER. V was pared by 1 base and J by 3 bases, with 2 bases of the junction left unmatched. The CDR3 DNA reads as TGCGCCAGCAGCCAAGGGGACAGAGAAGAGACCCAGTACTTC. Protein: CASSQGDREETQYF.

This clone showed up just a few times. The chain carries TRBV6-6 and TRBJ1-2; D gene ambiguous. V gave up 0 bases and J gave up 1 base, with 6 bases separating them. CDR3 length: 14 amino acids. The germline CDR1 and CDR2 sequences are MNHNY and SVGAGI (reference sequence). The CDR3 region has the DNA TGTGCCAGCAGTTACTCCTACGGTAACTATGGCTACACCTTC. It encodes CASSYSYGNYGYTF.

This clone was seen only a few times. The chain joins TRBV6-1 to TRBJ1-2, with D hard to call. CDR1 and CDR2 (germline): MNHNS, SASEGT. Trimming removed 4 bases from V and 4 bases from J, with 13 bases in between. The CDR3 contains 14 residues. This CDR3 is CASSVGRNSYGYTF. The CDR3, as DNA: TGTGCCAGCAGTGTTGGCAGGAACTCCTATGGCTACACCTTC.

In its sample, this clone was seen many times. The V and J genes are TRBV15 and TRBJ2-5; 11 nucleotides line up with TRBD2. The CDR3 has 15 amino acids. Trimming cost V 8 bases and J 5 bases; bases outside gene matches: 10. Germline CDR1 reads LNHNV; CDR2 reads YYDKDF (reference sequence). CDR3 in DNA: TGTGCCACCCGGAAACTAGCGGGAGTGTTGGAGACCCAGTACTTC. Its protein product is CATRKLAGVLETQYF. Complete variable domain (other parts from reference TRBV15 and TRBJ2-5): DAMVIQNPRYQVTQFGKPVTLSCSQTLNHNVMYWYQQKSSQAPKLLFHYYDKDFNNEADTPDNFQSRRPNTSFCFLDIRSPGLGDTAMYLCATRKLAGVLETQYFGPGTRLLVL.

This clone was found a few times. The chain carries TRBV4-3 and TRBJ2-3, with 7 bases aligning to TRBD2. Per the germline V gene, CDR1 is LGHNA and CDR2 is YSLEER. J gave up 5 bases and V 4 bases, and 9 bases lay outside the gene matches. This CDR3 has 15 residues. The CDR3 coding sequence is TGCGCCAGCAGCCTTGGTGGGGAGGGTAAAGATACGCAGTATTTT. As protein: CASSLGGEGKDTQYF.

This clone has just a few counts. The CDR3 loop is CASSPRGQNGYTF. The DNA of the CDR3 is TGCGCCAGCAGCCCCAGGGGGCAGAATGGCTACACCTTC. This chain uses TRBV5-1 with TRBJ1-2; TRBD1 agrees at 8 bases. The germline CDR1 and CDR2 sequences are SGHRS and YFSETQ. V lost 4 bases and J lost 6; bases outside the gene matches: 5. The CDR3 extends over 13 amino acids.

This clone appeared a few times. The chain recombines TRBV30 with TRBJ1-5, with D unresolved. V shed 5 bases and J shed 0 bases, with 8 bases lying between them. This CDR3 region has 13 residues. From germline, CDR1 is GTSNPN and CDR2 SVGIG (reference sequence). The CDR3 loop reads CAWAQDSNQPQHF. The CDR3 DNA reads TGTGCCTGGGCTCAGGATAGCAATCAGCCCCAGCATTTT.

This clone occurred a few times. CDR3 in amino acids: CASSFGEGDEQFF. The DNA for the CDR3 is TGCGCCAGCAGCTTTGGTGAGGGGGATGAGCAGTTCTTC. The genes are TRBV5-1 and TRBJ2-1, with D possibly matching TRBD1 (6 bases). This CDR3 region has 13 residues. V shed 2 bases and J shed 8 bases, with 11 bases lying between them. The germline V gene encodes CDR1 SGHRS and CDR2 YFSETQ.

This clone appeared a few times. The genes are TRBV5-1 and TRBJ2-6; TRBD1 might be the D (5 bases). The CDR3 runs 16 residues. CDR1 is SGHRS, CDR2 YFSETQ, per germline. V dropped 2 bases and J dropped 3 bases, with 12 bases sitting between them. CDR3 region: CASSLTVQGGANVLTF. The CDR3 coding sequence is TGCGCCAGCAGCTTAACAGTCCAGGGTGGGGCCAACGTCCTGACTTTC.

This clone was detected only a few times. The V and J genes are TRBV10-3 and TRBJ2-7; 9 bases are a match to TRBD1. CDR1 and CDR2 (germline): ENHRY, SYGVKD. The CDR3 is made up of 16 amino acids. Unmatched junction bases numbered 10, after V lost 4 bases and J lost 3 bases. The CDR3 nucleotides read TGTGCCATCAGTGGGGTCCTGGACAGGGGTGACTACGAGCAGTACTTC. This sequence encodes CAISGVLDRGDYEQYF.

The V and J genes are TRBV6-5 and TRBJ2-1; maybe TRBD2 (5 bases). Trimming removed 2 bases at V and 9 bases at J, with 11 bases between. This CDR3 is built from 13 residues. The germline V gene has CDR1 MNHEY and CDR2 SVGAGI. The CDR3 reads CASSYGRRSEQFF. CDR3 sequence (DNA): TGTGCCAGCAGTTACGGGCGGAGGAGTGAGCAGTTCTTC.

This clone was recorded a few times. The CDR3 protein is CASSRSGGPDTQYF. CDR3 bases: TGTGCCAGTAGTCGGTCGGGGGGGCCTGATACGCAGTATTTT. The chain recombines TRBV19 with TRBJ2-3, with 8 bases fitting TRBD2. The germline gives CDR1 LNHDA, CDR2 SQIVND (reference sequence). Trimming took 5 bases from V and 6 from J; bases not matched to a gene: 7. This CDR3 comprises 14 residues.

The table lists this clone with a few counts. The chain joins TRBV30 to TRBJ2-3; TRBD2 agrees at 9 bases. Per germline, CDR1 GTSNPN and CDR2 SVGIG (reference sequence). V was clipped by 3 bases and J by 2 bases; unmatched bases: 3. The length of the CDR3 is 14 residues. CDR3 nucleotide sequence: TGTGCCTGGAGGCTAGCGGGATCCACAGATACGCAGTATTTT. Its protein is CAWRLAGSTDTQYF.

DNA for the CDR3: TGTGCCAGCAGCGTAGAGGCGGGAGGGCAGGAGACCCAGTACTTC. The encoded protein is CASSVEAGGQETQYF. The genes are TRBV9 and TRBJ2-5, with 9 bases aligning to TRBD2. The J segment lost 5 bases and the V segment lost 0 bases, leaving 5 bases of the junction unmatched. Germline V CDR1 and CDR2: SGDLS, YYNGEE. The CDR3 runs 15 residues.

The chain recombines TRBV7-2 with TRBJ2-7, with a weak D call TRBD1 (5 bases). Germline V CDR1 and CDR2: SGHTA, FQGNSA. Trimming left V 5 bases short and J 2 bases short, with 13 bases between. There are 14 residues in the CDR3. CDR3 DNA sequence: TGTGCCAGCAGCAAAAGCAAGGGGACCTACGAGCAGTACTTC. Its translation is CASSKSKGTYEQYF.

There are a few counts of this clone. The V and J genes are TRBV4-3 and TRBJ1-2; the D gene is possibly TRBD1 (6 bases). The CDR3 runs to 19 residues. The germline CDR1 and CDR2 sequences are LGHNA and YSLEER. V was trimmed by 0 bases and J by 4 bases, leaving 24 bases between them. The CDR3 spells CASSQDLGGGAPNIYGYTF. The CDR3 coding sequence is TGCGCCAGCAGCCAAGATCTTGGGGGCGGCGCCCCTAACATCTATGGCTACACCTTC.

This clone was observed a handful of times. The chain links TRBV2 to TRBJ2-1; TRBD1 is a possible D gene (6 bases). The germline V and J ends were trimmed by 8 bases and 2 bases, with 13 bases remaining between them. This CDR3 is 14 amino acids long. The germline gives CDR1 SNHLY, CDR2 FYNNEI. The CDR3: CASYSGTTYNEQFF. In nucleotides, the CDR3 is TGTGCCAGCTACTCCGGGACAACCTACAATGAGCAGTTCTTC. Full variable domain (missing parts from reference TRBV2 and TRBJ2-1): EPEVTQTPSHQVTQMGQEVILRCVPISNHLYFYWYRQILGQKVEFLVSFYNNEISEKSEIFDDQFSVERPDGSNFTLKIRSTKLEDSAMYFCASYSGTTYNEQFFGPGTRLTVL.

This sequence joins TRBV19 and TRBJ1-6; TRBD1 is a possible D gene (6 bases). The V and J ends lost 5 bases and 11 bases respectively, with 19 bases between them. The germline V gene encodes CDR1 LNHDA and CDR2 SQIVND (reference sequence). The CDR3 extends over 15 amino acids. CDR3 DNA: TGTGCCAGTAGTCTCCTTTCGGGACAATATGCACCCCTCCACTTT. Its protein product is CASSLLSGQYAPLHF.

This clone has only a few counts. V and J are TRBV29-1 and TRBJ1-3, with D possibly TRBD1 on 5 matching bases. The CDR3 has 13 amino acids. V lost 5 bases, J lost 7 bases, and 15 bases lay in between. CDR1 and CDR2 from the germline V gene are SQVTM and ANQGSEA. The CDR3 coding sequence is TGCAGCGTTAGGACACAAGATGTGAACACCATATATTTT. Translation gives CSVRTQDVNTIYF.

This clone has just a few counts. V is TRBV14 and J is TRBJ2-5; D perhaps matches TRBD2 (6 bases). The CDR3 is 16 amino acids. CDR1 is SGHDN and CDR2 is FVKESK in the germline V gene. The V gene lost 0 bases and the J gene lost 8 bases, with 19 bases spanning the gap. The CDR3, as DNA: TGTGCCAGCAGCCAAGAGGCCGCGCGGGGTACTGGAACCCAGTACTTC. Its translation: CASSQEAARGTGTQYF.

The chain couples TRBV5-5 to TRBJ2-2; D possibly corresponds to TRBD1 (6 bases). Germline CDR1 reads SGHKS; CDR2 reads YYEKEE (reference sequence). V lost 3 bases, J lost 6 bases, and 15 bases lay in between. This CDR3 region has 15 residues. CDR3: CASSWGPATSGELFF. CDR3 bases: TGTGCCAGCAGCTGGGGGCCCGCGACGTCCGGGGAGCTGTTTTTT. Based on the CDR3 plus reference TRBV5-5 and TRBJ2-2, the full variable domain is DAGVTQSPTHLIKTRGQQVTLRCSPISGHKSVSWYQQVLGQGPQFIFQYYEKEERGRGNFPDRFSARQFPNYSSELNVNALLLGDSALYLCASSWGPATSGELFFGEGSRLTVL.

This clone was counted only a few times. V gene TRBV4-3 combines with J gene TRBJ2-7, with D possibly TRBD1 on 5 matching bases. The CDR3 runs 15 residues. CDR1 and CDR2 from the germline V gene are LGHNA and YSLEER. V lost 0 bases to trimming and J lost 9 bases, with 18 bases between them. Here the CDR3 DNA reads TGCGCCAGCAGCCAAGATACCGGACAAATTTTGGTGCAGTACTTC. Its translation is CASSQDTGQILVQYF.

The rearrangement uses TRBV4-3 and TRBJ2-1; D call uncertain. In germline, CDR1 is LGHNA, CDR2 YSLEER. CDR3 length equals 14 residues. The V and J ends lost 3 bases and 5 bases respectively, with 11 bases between them. The CDR3: CASSHQTGDNEQFF. The CDR3 bases are TGCGCCAGCAGCCACCAGACGGGTGACAATGAGCAGTTCTTC.

This clone appeared a few times. This chain joins TRBV5-1 and TRBJ2-1, with 7 nucleotides matching TRBD2. CDR1 is SGHRS and CDR2 is YFSETQ in the germline V gene. V trimming: 4 bases; J trimming: 4 bases; junction bases outside the gene matches: 14. The CDR3 is 17 residues long. CDR3 coding DNA: TGCGCCAGCAGCCCGAGGTCTAGCGGAGGAGGATACAATGAGCAGTTCTTC. As protein: CASSPRSSGGGYNEQFF.

The rearrangement uses TRBV9 and TRBJ1-1; 8 bases agree with TRBD1. The germline gives CDR1 SGDLS, CDR2 YYNGEE. The CDR3 totals 15 residues. The junction had 7 bases not matched to a gene; V was cut back by 4 bases and J by 2 bases. The DNA of the CDR3 is TGTGCCAGCAGCCTCACAGGGGGTCAAAACACTGAAGCTTTCTTT. Encoded protein: CASSLTGGQNTEAFF.